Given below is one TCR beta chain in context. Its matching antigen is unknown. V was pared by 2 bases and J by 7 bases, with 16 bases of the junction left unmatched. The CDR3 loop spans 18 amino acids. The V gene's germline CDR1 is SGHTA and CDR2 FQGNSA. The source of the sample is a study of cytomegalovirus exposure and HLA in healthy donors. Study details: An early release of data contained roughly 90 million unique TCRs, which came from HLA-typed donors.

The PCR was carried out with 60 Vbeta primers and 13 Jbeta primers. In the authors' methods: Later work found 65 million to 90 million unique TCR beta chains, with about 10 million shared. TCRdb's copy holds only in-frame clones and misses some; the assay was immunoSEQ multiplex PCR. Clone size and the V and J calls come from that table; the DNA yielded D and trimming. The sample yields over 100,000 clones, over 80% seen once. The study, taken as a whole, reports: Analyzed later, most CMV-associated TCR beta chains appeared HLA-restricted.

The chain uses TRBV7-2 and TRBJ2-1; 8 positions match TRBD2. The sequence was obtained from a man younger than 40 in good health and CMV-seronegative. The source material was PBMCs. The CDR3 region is CASSLFPPTSVSKNEQFF. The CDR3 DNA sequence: TGTGCCAGCAGCTTATTCCCCCCGACTAGCGTGTCGAAAAATGAGCAGTTCTTC.